These 24 T cell receptor beta chains were all obtained from the same sample, sequenced in a study of blood T cell repertoires in COVID-19. Data came from immunoSEQ multiplex PCR; TCRdb stores just in-frame clones and leaves some out. The table records 150,000 or so clones, 87% of them present only once. Sequenced input: peripheral blood. These receptors all stem from an elderly man with acute or convalescent COVID-19.

In the case of this clone: This sample also contains other DNA sequences that code for the same CDR3. The rearrangement uses TRBV5-1 and TRBJ2-3; D might be TRBD2 (6 bases). Trimming took off 3 bases at V and 3 bases at J, with 8 bases between the two ends. Germline CDR1 SGHRS, CDR2 YFSETQ. This CDR3 has 13 amino acids. The CDR3 DNA reads TGCGCCAGCAGCTCGGGGGAAACAGATACGCAGTATTTT. Translation gives CASSSGETDTQYF. Based on the CDR3 plus reference TRBV5-1 and TRBJ2-3, the full variable domain is KAGVTQTPRYLIKTRGQQVTLSCSPISGHRSVSWYQQTPGQGLQFLFEYFSETQRNKGNFPGRFSGRQFSNSRSEMNVSTLELGDSALYLCASSSGETDTQYFGPGTRLTVL.

The sample holds one count of this clone. The chain couples TRBV3-1 (or the pseudogene TRBV3-2) to TRBJ2-2, with D uncertain. Germline lookup yields CDR1 LGHDT and CDR2 YNNKEL (reference sequence). V gave up 6 bases and J gave up 8 bases, with 16 bases separating them. CDR3 length: 14 residues. The chain's CDR3 is CASRRQSAVGELFF. For the CDR3, the DNA is TGTGCCAGCAGGAGGCAATCCGCCGTGGGGGAGCTGTTTTTT.

The V gene is TRBV14, the J gene TRBJ2-3; D call uncertain. The CDR3 has 18 residues. Germline V gene data show CDR1 as SGHDN and CDR2 as FVKESK. Trimming removed 1 base at V and 2 bases at J, with 19 bases between. The CDR3 here is CASSQVRWLINNTDTQYF. The CDR3 DNA sequence: TGTGCCAGCAGCCAAGTCCGTTGGCTCATAAACAACACAGATACGCAGTATTTT.

The chain has TRBV4-2 and TRBJ2-1; maybe TRBD1 (6 bases). Germline CDR1 LGHNA, CDR2 YNFKEQ. V shed 3 bases and J shed 6 bases, with 12 bases lying between them. CDR3 size: 14 residues. This chain's CDR3 is CASSQVDRVNEQFF. The CDR3 bases are TGTGCCAGCAGCCAGGTGGACAGAGTCAATGAGCAGTTCTTC.

The CDR3 DNA follows: TGTGCCACCAGTGATTTTCCCCTAGCGGTCACAGATACGCAGTATTTT. Translation: CATSDFPLAVTDTQYF. The chain joins TRBV24-1 to TRBJ2-3, with 7 bases aligning to TRBD2. Germline CDR1 reads KGHDR; CDR2 reads SFDVKD. J gave up 2 bases and V 1 base, and 5 bases lay outside the gene matches. The length of the CDR3 is 16 residues.

This clone occurred a few times. The rearrangement joins TRBV5-1 to TRBJ2-7; TRBD2 matches 8 bases. Germline V gene sequence: CDR1 SGHRS, CDR2 YFSETQ. The CDR3 contains 14 residues. The junction had 11 bases not matched to a gene; V was cut back by 7 bases and J by 5 bases. The CDR3 reads CASSPTSGGNEQYF. The CDR3, as DNA: TGCGCCAGCTCTCCAACTAGCGGAGGCAACGAGCAGTACTTC. Full variable domain (remainder filled in from reference TRBV5-1 and TRBJ2-7): KAGVTQTPRYLIKTRGQQVTLSCSPISGHRSVSWYQQTPGQGLQFLFEYFSETQRNKGNFPGRFSGRQFSNSRSEMNVSTLELGDSALYLCASSPTSGGNEQYFGPGTRLTVT.

The chain joins TRBV29-1 to TRBJ2-1, with 10 bases lining up with TRBD2. In germline, CDR1 is SQVTM, CDR2 ANQGSEA. This CDR3 has 14 amino acids. Trimming removed 4 bases from V and 8 bases from J; junction bases left unmatched: 8. In nucleotides, the CDR3 is TGCAGCGTTGTAGGAGCGGGGGGGCCTTATGAGCAGTTCTTC. It codes for CSVVGAGGPYEQFF.

The chain links TRBV6-5 to TRBJ1-1, with D possibly being TRBD1 (5 bases). The CDR3 runs to 14 residues. V was pared by 6 bases and J by 1 base, with 12 bases between. The V gene's germline CDR1 is MNHEY and CDR2 SVGAGI. CDR3 in amino acids: CASSGNTGNTEAFF. The CDR3 DNA reads TGTGCCAGCAGCGGTAATACAGGGAACACTGAAGCTTTCTTT.

The V and J genes are TRBV9 and TRBJ1-3, with D possibly TRBD1 on 6 matching bases. The germline V gene encodes CDR1 SGDLS and CDR2 YYNGEE. V dropped 3 bases and J dropped 4 bases, with 11 bases sitting between them. This CDR3 contains 14 residues. This CDR3 is CASSERGFGNTIYF. The DNA for the CDR3 is TGTGCCAGCAGCGAGAGGGGGTTCGGAAACACCATATATTTT.

The genes are TRBV6-1 and TRBJ2-2; D is unresolved. This CDR3 is 15 amino acids long. V lost 1 base, J lost 4 bases, and 10 bases lay in between. CDR1 is MNHNS, CDR2 SASEGT, per germline. CDR3 in DNA: TGTGCCAGCAGTGAAGGGGCAGGTTCCACCGGGGAGCTGTTTTTT. This sequence encodes CASSEGAGSTGELFF.

The gene calls are TRBV3-1 (or the pseudogene TRBV3-2) and TRBJ2-1; no reliable D call. From germline, CDR1 is LGHDT and CDR2 YNNKEL (reference sequence). Trimming shortened V by 0 bases and J by 4 bases, and 10 bases separated the two germline ends. This CDR3 is built from 15 residues. CDR3 DNA sequence: TGTGCCAGCAGCCAAGACTTTCGGAGATACAATGAGCAGTTCTTC. Its protein product is CASSQDFRRYNEQFF.

This chain joins TRBV6-2 or TRBV6-3 and TRBJ2-5; possible D gene TRBD2, 6 bases. CDR1 is MNHEY and CDR2 is SVGEGT in the germline V gene. The CDR3 runs to 12 residues. Trimming left V 4 bases short and J 4 bases short, with 7 bases between. The CDR3 nucleotides are TGTGCCAGCAGTTGGGGGGTAGAGACCCAGTACTTC. Its protein is CASSWGVETQYF.

The CDR3 coding sequence is TGTGCCAGTAGTATTGAGGGCGGGGTGGGAACTCCGAACACCGGGGAGCTGTTTTTT. It encodes CASSIEGGVGTPNTGELFF. The chain links TRBV19 to TRBJ2-2; tentative D call: TRBD2 (6 bases). There are 19 residues in the CDR3. From germline, CDR1 is LNHDA and CDR2 SQIVND (reference sequence). Trimming stripped 3 bases from V and 0 bases from J, with 20 bases between.

The chain carries TRBV5-1 and TRBJ1-1; D uncertain. The CDR3 is 12 amino acids. Per the germline V gene, CDR1 is SGHRS and CDR2 is YFSETQ. Trimming took 4 bases from V and 6 from J, leaving 10 bases between them. This CDR3 reads CASSKNEAEAFF. The CDR3 region has the DNA TGCGCCAGCAGCAAGAACGAGGCTGAAGCTTTCTTT.

V gene TRBV7-2 combines with J gene TRBJ2-5, with TRBD2 identical over 7 bases. The CDR3 extends over 14 amino acids. Trimming cost V 3 bases and J 1 base; bases outside gene matches: 2. Germline loops: CDR1 SGHTA, CDR2 FQGNSA. In nucleotides, the CDR3 is TGTGCCAGCAGCTTCACTAGCGTCCAAGAGACCCAGTACTTC. Its translation is CASSFTSVQETQYF.

This sequence joins TRBV7-9 and TRBJ1-2, with TRBD1 matching 10 bases. V shed 3 bases and J 5 bases; nucleotides not matched to a gene: 18. CDR3 length: 19 amino acids. Germline V lookup: CDR1 SEHNR, CDR2 FQNEAQ (reference sequence). The CDR3 protein is CASSFHKDYRDRGPYGYTF. For the CDR3, the DNA is TGTGCCAGCAGCTTCCATAAAGACTACCGGGACAGGGGACCATATGGCTACACCTTC.

This rearrangement joins TRBV5-1 to TRBJ2-2; 9 bases fit TRBD1. V gave up 0 bases and J gave up 7 bases; unmatched junction bases: 7. Germline lookup yields CDR1 SGHRS and CDR2 YFSETQ. The CDR3 is 16 amino acids. The CDR3 DNA reads as TGCGCCAGCAGCTTGGCCTTACAGGGGGCTGGCGGGGAGCTGTTTTTT. Its protein is CASSLALQGAGGELFF.

The rearrangement uses TRBV28 and TRBJ2-1; D is unclear. The germline CDR1 and CDR2 sequences are MDHEN and SYDVKM. V was trimmed by 5 bases and J by 15 bases, leaving 14 bases between them. The CDR3 length is 11 residues. Here the CDR3 reads CASSTGSIRFF. CDR3 bases: TGTGCCAGCAGTACCGGGTCCATACGGTTCTTC.

V usage is TRBV21-1 and J usage is TRBJ1-5; no DNA check was done on the table's D call, TRBD1. TRBV21-1 is labeled a pseudogene. The CDR3 contains 16 residues. The CDR3 sequence: CASSNHRQASNQPQHF. The CDR3 DNA is TGTGCCAGCAGCAACCACCGACAGGCTAGCAATCAGCCCCAGCATTTT.

This chain uses TRBV7-2 with TRBJ1-2, with D uncertain. V lost 4 bases and J 0 bases, leaving 15 bases between the germline ends. Per the germline V gene, CDR1 is SGHTA and CDR2 is FQGNSA. The CDR3 totals 16 residues. This chain's CDR3 is CASSSGMRRSNYGYTF. CDR3 nucleotides: TGTGCCAGCAGCTCGGGGATGAGGCGGTCTAACTATGGCTACACCTTC.

J is TRBJ2-3 and V is TRBV5-1, with D possibly matching TRBD1 (5 bases). From germline, CDR1 is SGHRS and CDR2 YFSETQ. V was shortened by 2 bases and J by 3 bases, with 10 bases between the two germline ends. The CDR3 runs 14 residues. CDR3 nucleotide sequence: TGCGCCAGCAGCTTCCCAGGGCCGACAGATACGCAGTATTTT. Translating gives CASSFPGPTDTQYF. Combining the CDR3 with reference TRBV5-1 and TRBJ2-3 gives the whole variable domain KAGVTQTPRYLIKTRGQQVTLSCSPISGHRSVSWYQQTPGQGLQFLFEYFSETQRNKGNFPGRFSGRQFSNSRSEMNVSTLELGDSALYLCASSFPGPTDTQYFGPGTRLTVL.

The J gene is TRBJ2-7, the V gene TRBV19, with 8 positions matching TRBD1. Germline values: CDR1 LNHDA, CDR2 SQIVND (reference sequence). This CDR3 region has 14 residues. J gave up 7 bases and V 1 base, and 6 bases lay outside the gene matches. CDR3 in amino acids: CASSIGTGSREQYF. CDR3 in DNA: TGTGCCAGTAGTATAGGGACAGGGTCGCGAGAGCAGTACTTC. Full variable domain (missing parts from reference TRBV19 and TRBJ2-7): DGGITQSPKYLFRKEGQNVTLSCEQNLNHDAMYWYRQDPGQGLRLIYYSQIVNDFQKGDIAEGYSVSREKKESFPLTVTSAQKNPTAFYLCASSIGTGSREQYFGPGTRLTVT.

The V call is TRBV7-2, the J call TRBJ2-4; weak D call: TRBD2 (5 bases). CDR3 length: 16 residues. Germline CDR1 is SGHTA and CDR2 is FQGNSA. V shed 1 base and J shed 3 bases, with 13 bases lying between them. The CDR3 DNA is TGTGCCAGCAGCTTAGAAGGAGGCTTGAGCAAAAACATTCAGTACTTC. Protein: CASSLEGGLSKNIQYF.

The genes are TRBV2 and TRBJ2-7; perhaps TRBD2 as D (6 bases). The V and J ends lost 6 bases and 3 bases respectively, with 15 bases between them. This CDR3 spans 14 amino acids. Germline values: CDR1 SNHLY, CDR2 FYNNEI. The CDR3 loop reads CASSDFGGNYEQYF. The CDR3, as DNA: TGTGCCAGCAGCGACTTCGGGGGAAACTACGAGCAGTACTTC.